This TCR beta chain was captured by sequencing in a study of a mutant IDH1 vaccine in newly diagnosed glioma. The study's findings and limits: Vaccine-induced immune responses occurred in under 95% of patients.

Germline-derived CDR1 and CDR2 are SQVTM and ANQGSEA. After removal of 3 bases from V and 2 bases from J, the junction contained 4 bases not matched to a gene. This CDR3 contains 14 residues. Measured with immunoSEQ multiplex PCR; TCRdb has only the in-frame clones, and not every one. The profile shows under 90,000 clones, more than 65% of them singletons. Sample time point: baseline, week 1 (first vaccination visit). Treatment defined: pre-vaccination baseline after standard-of-care therapy. Worth noting for this clone: The antigen is undetermined.

This clonotype was sampled from a man in his fifties or sixties with glioma. The sequences come from PBMCs, collected from a glioma patient treated with radiotherapy, temozolomide or both. This sequence joins TRBV29-1 and TRBJ2-3; TRBD2 matches at 8 bases. CDR3: CSVDGGAPTDTQYF. In DNA, the CDR3 is TGCAGCGTTGACGGGGGGGCTCCCACAGATACGCAGTATTTT.